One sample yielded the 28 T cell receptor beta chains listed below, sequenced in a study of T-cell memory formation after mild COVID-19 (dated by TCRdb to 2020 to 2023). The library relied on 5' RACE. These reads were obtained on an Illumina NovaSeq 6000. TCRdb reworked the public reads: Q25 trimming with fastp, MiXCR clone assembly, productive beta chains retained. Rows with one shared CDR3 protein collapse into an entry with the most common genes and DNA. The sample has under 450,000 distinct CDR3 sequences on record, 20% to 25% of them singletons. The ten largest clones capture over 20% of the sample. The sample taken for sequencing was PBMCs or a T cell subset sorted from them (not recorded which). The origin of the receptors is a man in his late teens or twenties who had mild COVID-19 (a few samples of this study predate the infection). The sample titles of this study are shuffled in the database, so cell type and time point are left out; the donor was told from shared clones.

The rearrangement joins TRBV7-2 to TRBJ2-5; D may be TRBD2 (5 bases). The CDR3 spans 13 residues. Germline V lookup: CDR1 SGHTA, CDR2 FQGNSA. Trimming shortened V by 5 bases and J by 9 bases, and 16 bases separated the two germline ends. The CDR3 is CASSLPPVGAQYF. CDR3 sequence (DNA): TGTGCCAGCAGCCTACCCCCGGTGGGAGCCCAGTACTTC.

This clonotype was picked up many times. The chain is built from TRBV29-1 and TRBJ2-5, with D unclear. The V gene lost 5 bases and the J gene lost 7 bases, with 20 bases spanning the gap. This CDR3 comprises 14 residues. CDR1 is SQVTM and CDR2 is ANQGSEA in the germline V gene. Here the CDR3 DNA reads TGCAGCGTTCATCTTGTGGGGTTCCAGAGGACCCAGTACTTC. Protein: CSVHLVGFQRTQYF.

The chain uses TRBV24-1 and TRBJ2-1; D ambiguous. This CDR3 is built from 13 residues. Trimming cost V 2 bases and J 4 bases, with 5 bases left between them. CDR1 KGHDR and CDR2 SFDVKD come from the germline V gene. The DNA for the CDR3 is TGTGCCACCAGTGATTGGCAGTACAATGAGCAGTTCTTC. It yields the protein CATSDWQYNEQFF.

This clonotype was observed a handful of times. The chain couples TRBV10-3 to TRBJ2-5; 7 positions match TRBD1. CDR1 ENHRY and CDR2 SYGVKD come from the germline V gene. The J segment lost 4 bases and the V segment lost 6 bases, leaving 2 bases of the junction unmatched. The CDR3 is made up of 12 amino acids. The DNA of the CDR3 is TGTGCCATCAGCGCAGGGGGAGAGACCCAGTACTTC. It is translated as CAISAGGETQYF.

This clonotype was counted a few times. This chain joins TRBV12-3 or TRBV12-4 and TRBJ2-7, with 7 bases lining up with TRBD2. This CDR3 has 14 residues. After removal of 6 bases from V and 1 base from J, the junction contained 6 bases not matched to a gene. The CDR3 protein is CASSRSGFSYEQYV. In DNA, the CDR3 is TGTGCCAGCAGCCGTAGCGGGTTTTCCTACGAGCAGTACGTC.

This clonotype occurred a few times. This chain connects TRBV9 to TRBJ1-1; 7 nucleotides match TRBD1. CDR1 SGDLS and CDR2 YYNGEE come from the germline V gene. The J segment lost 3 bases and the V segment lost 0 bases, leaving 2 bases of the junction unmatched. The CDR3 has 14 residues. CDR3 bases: TGTGCCAGCAGCGTAGGGGACAGAGACACTGAAGCTTTCTTT. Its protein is CASSVGDRDTEAFF.

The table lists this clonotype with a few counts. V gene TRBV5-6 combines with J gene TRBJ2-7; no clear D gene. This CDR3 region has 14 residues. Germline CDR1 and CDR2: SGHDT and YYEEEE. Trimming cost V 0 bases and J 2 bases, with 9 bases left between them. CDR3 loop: CASSLATSTYEQYF. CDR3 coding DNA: TGTGCCAGCAGCTTGGCCACGAGTACCTACGAGCAGTACTTC.

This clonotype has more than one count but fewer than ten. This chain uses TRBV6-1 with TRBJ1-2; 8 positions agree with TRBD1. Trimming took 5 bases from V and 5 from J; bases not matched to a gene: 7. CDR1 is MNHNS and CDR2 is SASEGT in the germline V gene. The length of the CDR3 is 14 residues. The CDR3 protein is CASSRQGILYGYTF. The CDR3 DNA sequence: TGTGCCAGCAGTCGACAGGGGATATTATATGGCTACACCTTC.

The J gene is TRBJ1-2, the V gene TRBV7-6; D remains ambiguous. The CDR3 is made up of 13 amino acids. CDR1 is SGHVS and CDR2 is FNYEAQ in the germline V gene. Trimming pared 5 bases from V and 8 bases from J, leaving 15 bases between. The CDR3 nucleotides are TGTGCCAGCAGCGCACAGCCAAAGGACGGCTACACCTTC. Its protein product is CASSAQPKDGYTF.

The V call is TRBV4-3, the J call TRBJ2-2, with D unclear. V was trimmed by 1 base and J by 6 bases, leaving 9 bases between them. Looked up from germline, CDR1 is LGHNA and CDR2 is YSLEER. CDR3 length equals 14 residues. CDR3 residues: CASSQVARAGELFF. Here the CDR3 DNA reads TGCGCCAGCAGCCAAGTAGCAAGGGCCGGGGAGCTGTTTTTT.

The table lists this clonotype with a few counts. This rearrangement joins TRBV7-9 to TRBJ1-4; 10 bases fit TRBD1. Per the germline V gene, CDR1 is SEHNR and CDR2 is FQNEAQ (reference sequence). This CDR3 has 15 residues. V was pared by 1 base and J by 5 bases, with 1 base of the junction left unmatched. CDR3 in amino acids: CASSLGQGANEKLFF. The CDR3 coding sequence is TGTGCCAGCAGCTTAGGACAGGGGGCGAATGAAAAACTGTTTTTT.

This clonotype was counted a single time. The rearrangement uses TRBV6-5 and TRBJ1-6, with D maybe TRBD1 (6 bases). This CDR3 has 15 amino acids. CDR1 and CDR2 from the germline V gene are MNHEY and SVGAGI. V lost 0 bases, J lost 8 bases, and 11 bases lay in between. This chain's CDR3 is CASSYSGQIYSPLHF. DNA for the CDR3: TGTGCCAGCAGTTACTCTGGACAGATATATTCACCCCTCCACTTT.

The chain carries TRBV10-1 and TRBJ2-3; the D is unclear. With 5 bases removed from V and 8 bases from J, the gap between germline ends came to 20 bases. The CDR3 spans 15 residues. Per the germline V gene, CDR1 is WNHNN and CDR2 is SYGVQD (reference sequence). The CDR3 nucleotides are TGCGCCAGCAGTCCCGGGTCCCACCGCGGCGGTACGCAGTATTTT. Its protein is CASSPGSHRGGTQYF.

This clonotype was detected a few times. The CDR3 bases are TGCGCCAGCAGCGAAGCAGGGGGCTGGGACACTGAAGCTTTCTTT. Residues: CASSEAGGWDTEAFF. This chain connects TRBV5-1 to TRBJ1-1, with 8 bases matching TRBD1. The CDR3 is 15 amino acids. The germline CDR1 and CDR2 sequences are SGHRS and YFSETQ. Losses at the gene ends were 4 bases for V and 3 bases for J; bases not matched to a gene: 8.

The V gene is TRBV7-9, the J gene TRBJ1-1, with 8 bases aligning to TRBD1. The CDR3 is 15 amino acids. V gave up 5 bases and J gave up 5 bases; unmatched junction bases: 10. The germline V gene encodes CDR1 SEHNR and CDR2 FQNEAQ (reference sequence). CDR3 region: CASSPPDRGRTEAFF. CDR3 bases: TGTGCCAGCAGCCCCCCTGACAGGGGTCGGACTGAAGCTTTCTTT.

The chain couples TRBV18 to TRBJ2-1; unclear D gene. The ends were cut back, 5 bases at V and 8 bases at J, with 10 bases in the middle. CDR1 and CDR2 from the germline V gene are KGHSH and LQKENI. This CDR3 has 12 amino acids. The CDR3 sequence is CASSSTGDEQFF. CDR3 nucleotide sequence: TGTGCCAGCTCATCGACTGGGGATGAGCAGTTCTTC.

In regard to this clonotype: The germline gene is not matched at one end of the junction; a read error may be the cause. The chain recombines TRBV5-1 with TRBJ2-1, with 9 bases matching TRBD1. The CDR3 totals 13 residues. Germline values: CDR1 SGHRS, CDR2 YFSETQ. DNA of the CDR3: TGCGCCTGCAGGGGACAGGGTGCGGATGAGCAGTTCTTC. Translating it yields CACRGQGADEQFF.

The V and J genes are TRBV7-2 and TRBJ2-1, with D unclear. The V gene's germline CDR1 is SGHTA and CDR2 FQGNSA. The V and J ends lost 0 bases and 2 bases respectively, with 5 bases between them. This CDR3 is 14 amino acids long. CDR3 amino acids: CASSLARTYNEQFF. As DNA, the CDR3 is TGTGCCAGCAGCTTAGCCCGGACCTACAATGAGCAGTTCTTC.

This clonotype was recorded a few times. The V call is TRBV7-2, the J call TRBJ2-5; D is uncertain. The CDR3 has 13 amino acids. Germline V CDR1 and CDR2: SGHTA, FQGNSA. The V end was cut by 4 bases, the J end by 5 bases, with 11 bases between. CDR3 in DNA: TGTGCCAGCAGCTCTAGTAGGTTGGAGACCCAGTACTTC. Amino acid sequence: CASSSSRLETQYF.

The CDR3 nucleotides read TGTGCCAGCAGTTTGATTCCTAGCGGGGGGAGCCATGAGCAGTTCTTC. Translation gives CASSLIPSGGSHEQFF. This chain links TRBV6-5 with TRBJ2-1, with TRBD2 identical over 11 bases. V gave up 4 bases and J gave up 8 bases; unmatched junction bases: 10. Per the germline V gene, CDR1 is MNHEY and CDR2 is SVGAGI. CDR3 length: 16 residues.

The CDR3 loop reads CASSYLDRVSEQYV. Written as DNA, the CDR3 is TGTGCCAGCAGTTACCTGGACAGGGTATCCGAGCAGTACGTC. The chain is built from TRBV6-2 or TRBV6-3 and TRBJ2-7; TRBD1 matches at 8 bases. Unmatched junction bases numbered 6, after V lost 2 bases and J lost 6 bases. The CDR3 loop spans 14 amino acids. Germline-derived CDR1 and CDR2 are MNHEY and SVGEGT.

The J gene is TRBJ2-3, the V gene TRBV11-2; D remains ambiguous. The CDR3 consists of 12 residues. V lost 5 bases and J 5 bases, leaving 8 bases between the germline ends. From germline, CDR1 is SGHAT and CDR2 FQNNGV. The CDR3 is CASSRGLDTQYF. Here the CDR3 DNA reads TGTGCCAGCAGCCGCGGTCTAGATACGCAGTATTTT.

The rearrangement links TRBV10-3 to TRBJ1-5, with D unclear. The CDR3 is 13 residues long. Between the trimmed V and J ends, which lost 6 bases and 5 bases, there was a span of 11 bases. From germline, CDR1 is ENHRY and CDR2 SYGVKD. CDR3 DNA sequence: TGTGCCATCAGGCAGGAGTCTCATCAGCCCCAGCATTTT. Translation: CAIRQESHQPQHF.

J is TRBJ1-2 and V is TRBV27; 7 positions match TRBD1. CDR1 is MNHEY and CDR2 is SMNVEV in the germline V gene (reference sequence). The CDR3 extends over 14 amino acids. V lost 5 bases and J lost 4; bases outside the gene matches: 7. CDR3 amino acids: CASSPYQGGYGYTF. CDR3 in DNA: TGTGCCAGCAGTCCATATCAGGGGGGCTATGGCTACACCTTC.

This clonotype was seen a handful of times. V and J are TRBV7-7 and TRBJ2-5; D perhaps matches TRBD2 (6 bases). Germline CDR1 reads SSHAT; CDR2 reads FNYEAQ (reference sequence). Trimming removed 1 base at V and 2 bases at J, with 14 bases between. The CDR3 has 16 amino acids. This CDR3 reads CASSLGASAGQETQYF. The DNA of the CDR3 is TGTGCCAGCAGCTTAGGGGCCTCGGCGGGGCAAGAGACCCAGTACTTC. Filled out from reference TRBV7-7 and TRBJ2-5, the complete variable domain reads GAGVSQSPRYKVTKRGQDVTLRCDPISSHATLYWYQQALGQGPEFLTYFNYEAQPDKSGLPSDRFSAERPEGSISTLTIQRTEQRDSAMYRCASSLGASAGQETQYFGPGTRLLVL.

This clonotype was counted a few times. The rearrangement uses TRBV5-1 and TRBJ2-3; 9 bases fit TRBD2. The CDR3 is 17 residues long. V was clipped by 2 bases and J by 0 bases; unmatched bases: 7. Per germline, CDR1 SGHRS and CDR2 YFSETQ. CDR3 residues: CASSFGSGGASTDTQYF. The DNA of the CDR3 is TGCGCCAGCAGCTTTGGTAGCGGGGGAGCTAGCACAGATACGCAGTATTTT.

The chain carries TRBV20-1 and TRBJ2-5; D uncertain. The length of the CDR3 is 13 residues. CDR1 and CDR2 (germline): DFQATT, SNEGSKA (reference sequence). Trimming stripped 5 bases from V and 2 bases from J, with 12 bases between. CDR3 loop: CSAPPPGQETQYF. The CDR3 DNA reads TGCAGTGCTCCCCCTCCTGGACAAGAGACCCAGTACTTC.

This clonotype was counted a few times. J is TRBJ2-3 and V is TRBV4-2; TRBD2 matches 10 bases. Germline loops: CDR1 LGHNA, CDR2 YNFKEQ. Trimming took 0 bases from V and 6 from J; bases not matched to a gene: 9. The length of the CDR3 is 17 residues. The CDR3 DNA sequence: TGTGCCAGCAGCCAAGAATCGAGCGGGGGGGCTTGGGATACGCAGTATTTT. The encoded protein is CASSQESSGGAWDTQYF.